This TCR beta chain was recorded in a study of immune cell composition in non-small cell lung cancer. Study-wide results and limits: Squamous carcinomas (roughly 80%) more often had tumour-associated clones >0.5% than adenocarcinomas (33%).

V shed 4 bases and J shed 1 base, with 13 bases lying between them. In germline, CDR1 is SGHTA, CDR2 FQGTGA. The CDR3 has 15 amino acids. The normal lung sample lay at least 3 cm, and maximally far, from the tumour. A word on this clone: Its antigen is not known.

Profiled with immunoSEQ multiplex PCR; TCRdb holds only in-frame clones, not every one. The sample includes fewer than 20,000 clones, just over 75% of them seen just once. The sample was also linked to a second study, of CD4 T cells in lung cancer.

This TCR came from a human donor with non-small cell lung cancer. Sequenced material: non-adjacent lung tissue. V gene TRBV7-3 combines with J gene TRBJ1-1; perhaps TRBD1 as D (6 bases). The CDR3 loop reads CASSSAGTTNTEAFF. For the CDR3, the DNA is TGTGCCAGCAGCTCTGCCGGGACAACGAACACTGAAGCTTTCTTT. Using reference TRBV7-3 and TRBJ1-1 for the parts outside the CDR3, the full variable domain is GAGVSQTPSNKVTEKGKYVELRCDPISGHTALYWYRQSLGQGPEFLIYFQGTGAADDSGLPNDRFFAVRPEGSVSTLKIQRTERGDSAVYLCASSSAGTTNTEAFFGQGTRLTVV.